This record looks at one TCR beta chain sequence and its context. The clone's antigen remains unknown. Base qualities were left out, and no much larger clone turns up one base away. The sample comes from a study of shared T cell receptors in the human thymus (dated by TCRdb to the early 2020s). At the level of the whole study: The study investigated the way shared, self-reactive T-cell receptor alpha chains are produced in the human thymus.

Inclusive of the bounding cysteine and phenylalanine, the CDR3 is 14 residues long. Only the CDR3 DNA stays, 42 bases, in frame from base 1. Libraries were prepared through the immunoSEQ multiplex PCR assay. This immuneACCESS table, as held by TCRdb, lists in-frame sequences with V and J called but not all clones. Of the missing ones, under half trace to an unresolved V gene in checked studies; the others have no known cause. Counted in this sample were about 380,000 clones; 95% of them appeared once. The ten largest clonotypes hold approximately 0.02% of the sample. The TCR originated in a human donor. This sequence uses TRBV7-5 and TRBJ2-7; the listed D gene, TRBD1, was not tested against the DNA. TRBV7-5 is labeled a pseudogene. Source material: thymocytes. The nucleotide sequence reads TGTGCCAGAAGCTCAGGACAGTACGACTACGAGCAGTACTTC. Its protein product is CARSSGQYDYEQYF.